A selection of T cell receptor beta chains follows, all from one sample in a study of STAT5B mutations in CD4+ large granular lymphocyte leukemia. Sequenced by immunoSEQ multiplex PCR; TCRdb stores in-frame clones only, minus some. The sample holds 30,000 to 40,000 clones, about 80% seen once. Input material: CD4+ T cells from blood buffy coats. These receptors were obtained from a human donor in good health. The CDR3 runs from the conserved cysteine through the conserved F or W. D genes are given only for firm matches. Where a row states a size, it is once, few, many or the class of an expanded clone; other rows omit it.

J: TRBJ2-7; size: NA; V: TRBV9; D: NA; DNA: TGTGCCAGCAGCCCTCGGGCCTCCCCGAGCGCCTACGAGCAGTACTTC; CDR3: CASSPRASPSAYEQYF
J: TRBJ2-7; size: few; V: TRBV6-4; D: TRBD1; DNA: TGTGCCAGCAGTGACTCGCGGACAGGGAGCTCCTACGAGCAGTACTTC; CDR3: CASSDSRTGSSYEQYF
J: TRBJ1-6; size: NA; V: TRBV6-1; D: TRBD1; DNA: TGTGCCAGCAGGAGGGACAGGACGTATAATTCACCCCTCCACTTT; CDR3: CASRRDRTYNSPLHF
J: TRBJ1-6; size: NA; V: TRBV5-1; D: TRBD1; DNA: TGCGCCAGCAGCCCAAACGATGGACAGGGTAATTCACCCCTCCACTTT; CDR3: CASSPNDGQGNSPLHF
J: TRBJ2-7; size: once; V: TRBV5-1; D: TRBD1; DNA: TGCGCCAGCAGCGCGGACAGGGCCTCCTACGAGCAGTACTTC; CDR3: CASSADRASYEQYF
J: TRBJ2-2; size: few; V: TRBV7-6; D: NA; DNA: TGTGCCAGCAGCCCGAAGAGACTGTCTAACACCGGGGAGCTGTTTTTT; CDR3: CASSPKRLSNTGELFF
J: TRBJ1-2; size: few; V: TRBV23-1; D: NA; DNA: TGCGCCAGCAGTCAAAGGGGCTACACCTTC; CDR3: CASSQRGYTF
J: TRBJ2-7; size: NA; V: TRBV6-5; D: NA; DNA: TGTGCCAGCAGCCCCCGGTTGGGGGAAGACTACGAGCAGTACTTC; CDR3: CASSPRLGEDYEQYF
J: TRBJ1-4; size: NA; V: TRBV5-4; D: TRBD1; DNA: TGTGCCAGCAGCCCCGATCGGGACAGACCTGAAAAACTGTTTTTT; CDR3: CASSPDRDRPEKLFF
J: TRBJ2-5; size: once; V: TRBV11-2; D: NA; DNA: TGTGCCAGCAGCCCCGGTTTGACTGTCGAGACCCAGTACTTC; CDR3: CASSPGLTVETQYF
J: TRBJ2-4; size: NA; V: TRBV10-3; D: NA; DNA: TGTGCCAGTGGACAGAGGGACATTCAGTACTTC; CDR3: CASGQRDIQYF
J: TRBJ2-5; size: once; V: TRBV7-7; D: TRBD2; DNA: TGTGCCAGCAGCCCCCCGCCGGGGGGAGAGACCCAGTACTTC; CDR3: CASSPPPGGETQYF
J: TRBJ1-1; size: NA; V: TRBV2; D: NA; DNA: TGTGCCAGCCTCCCAAGTGGAGGCACTGAAGCTTTCTTT; CDR3: CASLPSGGTEAFF
J: TRBJ2-3; size: NA; V: TRBV7-3; D: TRBD2; DNA: TGTGCCAGCAGCGTCCTAGCGGGGAACACAGATACGCAGTATTTT; CDR3: CASSVLAGNTDTQYF
J: TRBJ2-2; size: NA; V: TRBV9; D: NA; DNA: TGTGCCAGCAGCGTAGACCCGGGGTCGGGCGGGGAGCTGTTTTTT; CDR3: CASSVDPGSGGELFF
J: TRBJ2-5; size: NA; V: TRBV6-5; D: TRBD2; DNA: TGTGCCAGCAGTTACTCCAAACTAGCGGGGGGTGGGACCCAGTACTTC; CDR3: CASSYSKLAGGGTQYF
J: TRBJ1-5; size: once; V: TRBV6-6; D: NA; DNA: TGTGCCAGCAGTAGCAGGAGATTCAATCAGCCCCAGCATTTT; CDR3: CASSSRRFNQPQHF
J: TRBJ1-5; size: NA; V: TRBV18; D: TRBD1; DNA: TGTGCCAGCTCGGGGGCGACAGGGGCCCAGCCCCAGCATTTT; CDR3: CASSGATGAQPQHF
J: TRBJ1-2; size: few; V: TRBV5-6; D: NA; DNA: TGTGCCAGCACCAAGGGACATCCTCCCTATGGCTACACCTTC; CDR3: CASTKGHPPYGYTF
J: TRBJ2-7; size: NA; V: TRBV6-5; D: NA; DNA: TGTGCCAGCAGTTACCTACTAGCTAGCTCCTACGAGCAGTACTTC; CDR3: CASSYLLASSYEQYF
J: TRBJ1-5; size: few; V: TRBV7-9; D: NA; DNA: TGTGCCAGCAGCGGTAGGGGTGGGAATCAGCCCCAGCATTTT; CDR3: CASSGRGGNQPQHF
J: TRBJ1-4; size: once; V: TRBV27; D: TRBD1; DNA: TGTGCCAGCAGTTTGACAGGGCCAGATGAAAAACTGTTTTTT; CDR3: CASSLTGPDEKLFF
J: TRBJ2-7; size: NA; V: TRBV2; D: TRBD1; DNA: TGTGCCAGCAGCAACTTCCGGGACAGTAACGTTTACGAGCAGTACTTC; CDR3: CASSNFRDSNVYEQYF
J: TRBJ2-7; size: NA; V: TRBV6-1; D: TRBD2; DNA: TGTGCCAGCAGCGGGGAGACGGGGGGCGAGCAGTACTTC; CDR3: CASSGETGGEQYF
J: TRBJ1-1; size: NA; V: TRBV15; D: NA; DNA: TGTGCCACCAGCAGAGTACCGGGTCCTGAAGCTTTCTTT; CDR3: CATSRVPGPEAFF
J: TRBJ2-3; size: NA; V: TRBV2; D: TRBD2; DNA: TGTGCCAGCAGTGATGGACTAGCGGGAGGACCAGATACGCAGTATTTT; CDR3: CASSDGLAGGPDTQYF
J: TRBJ1-1; size: NA; V: TRBV5-6; D: NA; DNA: TGTGCCAGCAGCTTGGTTCCGGGGCTGAACACTGAAGCTTTCTTT; CDR3: CASSLVPGLNTEAFF
J: TRBJ1-1; size: few; V: TRBV4-2; D: NA; DNA: TGTGCCAGCAGCCAAGATCGCAGGGTGGGCACTGAAGCTTTCTTT; CDR3: CASSQDRRVGTEAFF
J: TRBJ2-5; size: NA; V: TRBV5-4; D: NA; DNA: TGTGCCAGCAGCTTGGAATTGGCTAGAAAAGAGACCCAGTACTTC; CDR3: CASSLELARKETQYF
J: TRBJ1-1; size: NA; V: TRBV6-5; D: TRBD1; DNA: TGTGCCAGCAGTTACGTGGGACAGGTTCCTGAAGCTTTCTTT; CDR3: CASSYVGQVPEAFF
J: TRBJ2-1; size: NA; V: TRBV9; D: NA; DNA: TGTGCCAGCAGCGTGACGACTGGGCCGCAGTTCTTC; CDR3: CASSVTTGPQFF
J: TRBJ2-7; size: few; V: TRBV16; D: TRBD2; DNA: TGTGCCAGCAGCCCCCTACCGGGGGGGTCCTACGAGCAGTACTTC; CDR3: CASSPLPGGSYEQYF
J: TRBJ1-2; size: few; V: TRBV11-2; D: NA; DNA: TGTGCCAGCAGCATCGCTCCCTCCCCAGGTGATGGGGGCTACACCTTC; CDR3: CASSIAPSPGDGGYTF
J: TRBJ2-7; size: few; V: TRBV4-3; D: TRBD2; DNA: TGCGCCAGCAGCCAAGGACTAGCGAGTGCCTACGAGCAGTACTTC; CDR3: CASSQGLASAYEQYF
J: TRBJ2-1; size: NA; V: TRBV18; D: TRBD1; DNA: TGTGCCAGCTCTCGCAGGCGGACAGGGGACGATGAGCAGTTCTTC; CDR3: CASSRRRTGDDEQFF
J: TRBJ2-1; size: NA; V: TRBV4-1; D: NA; DNA: TGCGCCAGCAGCCAAGAGATACAAGCCCCTAGCTCCTACAATGAGCAGTTCTTC; CDR3: CASSQEIQAPSSYNEQFF
J: TRBJ1-3; size: NA; V: TRBV5-6; D: TRBD1; DNA: TGTGCCAGCAGCGGGACAGGGGGTTTCTCTGGAAACACCATATATTTT; CDR3: CASSGTGGFSGNTIYF
J: TRBJ1-5; size: few; V: TRBV11-2; D: NA; DNA: TGTGCCAGCAGCTTAGGTGTAGCAGGGCCCCAGCATTTT; CDR3: CASSLGVAGPQHF
J: TRBJ2-1; size: NA; V: TRBV7-2; D: TRBD2; DNA: TGTGCCAGCAGCCCCGGACTAGCGGGAGTATATGAGCAGTTCTTC; CDR3: CASSPGLAGVYEQFF
J: TRBJ1-5; size: NA; V: TRBV30; D: NA; DNA: TGTGCCTGGAGTAGGGCAGATAATCAGCCCCAGCATTTT; CDR3: CAWSRADNQPQHF
J: TRBJ2-1; size: NA; V: TRBV5-1; D: TRBD2; DNA: TGCGCCAGCACGGCCAGCGGGAGCCACAATGAGCAGTTCTTC; CDR3: CASTASGSHNEQFF
J: TRBJ2-2; size: NA; V: TRBV19; D: TRBD1; DNA: TGTGCCAGTAGTGCTACAGGGGTAACCGGGGAGCTGTTTTTT; CDR3: CASSATGVTGELFF
J: TRBJ2-3; size: NA; V: TRBV10-3; D: TRBD2; DNA: TGTGCCATCAGAGCCGGTGGGACTAGCGGGGGATACACAGATACGCAGTATTTT; CDR3: CAIRAGGTSGGYTDTQYF
J: TRBJ1-6; size: NA; V: TRBV4-2; D: TRBD1; DNA: TGTGCCAGCAGCCCCACGACAGGGGGCTTGTCACCCCTCCACTTT; CDR3: CASSPTTGGLSPLHF
J: TRBJ1-2; size: NA; V: TRBV28; D: NA; DNA: TGTGCCAGCACTCTGAGCGGTAACTATGGCTACACCTTC; CDR3: CASTLSGNYGYTF